This T cell receptor (beta chain) was sequenced for a study of T cell responses to AZD1222 COVID-19 vaccine. Overall study results and limits: Only a handful of individuals given AZD1222 were seropositive at baseline.

The CDR3 loop spans 15 amino acids. Germline V gene sequence: CDR1 MNHEY, CDR2 SVGEGT. V lost 6 bases and J lost 0; bases outside the gene matches: 3. As to this clone: Its matching antigen is unknown.

Profiled with immunoSEQ multiplex PCR; TCRdb holds only in-frame clones, not every one. The table records around 150,000 clones, 91% of them present only once. Source: peripheral blood, taken on day 0 of AZD1222 vaccination. The V gene is TRBV6-2 or TRBV6-3, the J gene TRBJ2-5; 11 bases align to TRBD2. This TCR derives from an adult in good health. CDR3 in amino acids: CASSLTSGNQETQYF. The CDR3 DNA reads TGTGCCAGCAGCCTGACTAGCGGGAACCAAGAGACCCAGTACTTC.